The 9 T cell receptor beta chains given below trace back to one sample, sequenced in a study of cytomegalovirus exposure and HLA in healthy donors. The PCR used 60 Vbeta and 13 Jbeta primers. TCRdb's table, derived via immunoSEQ multiplex PCR, lists solely in-frame clones and lacks some. The data contain approximately 190,000 clones, about four fifths of them seen just once; the ten biggest clones take up 1.5% to 2%. Sequencing was performed on PBMCs. These receptors were taken from a man aged 35-49 years in good health and CMV-seropositive.

This chain links TRBV6-1 with TRBJ2-2, with 9 bases that match TRBD1. The CDR3 extends over 15 amino acids. V was pared by 7 bases and J by 6 bases, with 9 bases of the junction left unmatched. Germline values: CDR1 MNHNS, CDR2 SASEGT. CDR3 region: CASIRDRVIAGELFF. The CDR3 nucleotides read TGTGCCAGCATCCGGGACAGGGTAATCGCCGGGGAGCTGTTTTTT.

The genes are TRBV5-1 and TRBJ2-1; 9 bases map to TRBD2. This CDR3 has 16 residues. From germline, CDR1 is SGHRS and CDR2 YFSETQ. J was trimmed by 6 bases and V by 0 bases; bases with no gene match: 7. CDR3 sequence: CASSLENSGSFNEQFF. The CDR3 DNA sequence: TGCGCCAGCAGCTTGGAAAATAGCGGGAGCTTCAATGAGCAGTTCTTC.

This chain connects TRBV9 to TRBJ1-1; 7 bases match TRBD1. Per the germline V gene, CDR1 is SGDLS and CDR2 is YYNGEE. The CDR3 covers 15 residues. J lost 0 bases, V lost 3 bases, and 5 bases had no gene match. CDR3 in DNA: TGTGCCAGCAGCGCCCGACAGGGTATGAACACTGAAGCTTTCTTT. Translation gives CASSARQGMNTEAFF.

The rearrangement uses TRBV15 and TRBJ2-1; tentatively, D is TRBD2 (5 bases). Germline V lookup: CDR1 LNHNV, CDR2 YYDKDF (reference sequence). There are 13 residues in the CDR3. Trimming took off 5 bases at V and 13 bases at J, with 18 bases between the two ends. The CDR3 coding sequence is TGTGCCACCAGCGGAGCCCACCCCGGGGTCCAGTTCTTC. Its translation is CATSGAHPGVQFF.

The genes are TRBV19 and TRBJ2-2, with TRBD2 identical over 7 bases. The CDR3 covers 15 residues. V lost 2 bases and J lost 6; bases outside the gene matches: 6. Germline V gene sequence: CDR1 LNHDA, CDR2 SQIVND (reference sequence). CDR3 DNA: TGTGCCAGTAGTATAAATGCGGGAGCGGCCGGGGAGCTGTTTTTT. The encoded protein is CASSINAGAAGELFF. Looking up the rest from reference TRBV19 and TRBJ2-2 gives the full variable domain: DGGITQSPKYLFRKEGQNVTLSCEQNLNHDAMYWYRQDPGQGLRLIYYSQIVNDFQKGDIAEGYSVSREKKESFPLTVTSAQKNPTAFYLCASSINAGAAGELFFGEGSRLTVL.

This clone was counted a few times. V and J are TRBV10-3 and TRBJ2-7; a weak D match, TRBD1 (6 bases). CDR3 length: 14 amino acids. The germline V and J ends were trimmed by 2 bases and 6 bases, with 14 bases remaining between them. Germline values: CDR1 ENHRY, CDR2 SYGVKD. The CDR3, as DNA: TGTGCCATCAGTGAGATCTGGGGGCAAGGCGAGCAGTACTTC. It is translated as CAISEIWGQGEQYF.

The chain uses TRBV5-4 and TRBJ2-7; possibly TRBD1 for D (5 bases). CDR3 length: 14 amino acids. The germline V gene encodes CDR1 SGHNT and CDR2 YYREEE (reference sequence). V was trimmed by 0 bases and J by 4 bases, leaving 11 bases between them. The CDR3 DNA reads as TGTGCCAGCAGCTTGGGGTCAGGGTGGTACGAGCAGTACTTC. This sequence encodes CASSLGSGWYEQYF.

This clone showed up just a few times. The chain couples TRBV29-1 to TRBJ1-1; no reliable D call. The CDR3 is 12 residues long. Germline assignment: CDR1 SQVTM and CDR2 ANQGSEA. The V gene lost 5 bases and the J gene lost 10 bases, with 17 bases spanning the gap. The CDR3 DNA sequence: TGCAGCGTTACAAGCGGAGGACTCGGAGCTTTCTTT. Residues: CSVTSGGLGAFF.

The V call is TRBV19, the J call TRBJ1-1; no clear D gene. Deletions cut 1 base from V and 1 base from J, with 10 bases between. The CDR3 consists of 15 residues. CDR1 is LNHDA and CDR2 is SQIVND in the germline V gene (reference sequence). The CDR3 region is CASSIGGARNTEAFF. CDR3 bases: TGTGCCAGTAGTATAGGAGGTGCGAGGAACACTGAAGCTTTCTTT.